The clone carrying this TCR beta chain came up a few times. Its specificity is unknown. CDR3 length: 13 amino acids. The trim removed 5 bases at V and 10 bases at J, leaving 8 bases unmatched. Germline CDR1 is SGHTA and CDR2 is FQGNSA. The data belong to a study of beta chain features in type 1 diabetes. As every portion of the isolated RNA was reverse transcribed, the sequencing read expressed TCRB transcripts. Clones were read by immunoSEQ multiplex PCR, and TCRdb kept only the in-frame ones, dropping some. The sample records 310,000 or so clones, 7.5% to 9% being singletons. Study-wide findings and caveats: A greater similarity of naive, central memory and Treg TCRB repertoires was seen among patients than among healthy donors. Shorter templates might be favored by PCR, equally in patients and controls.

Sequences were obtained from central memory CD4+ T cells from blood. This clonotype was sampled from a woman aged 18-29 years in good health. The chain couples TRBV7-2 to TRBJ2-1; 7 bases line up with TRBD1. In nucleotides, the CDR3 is TGTGCCAGCAGCAACCGACAGGGAAGCGAGCAGTTCTTC. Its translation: CASSNRQGSEQFF.